These T cell receptor beta chains were read from a single sample in a study of blood T cell repertoires in COVID-19. Libraries were prepared by immunoSEQ multiplex PCR; TCRdb keeps only in-frame clonotypes and omits some of them. The data contain 80,000 to 95,000 clones, around 84% of them singletons. Material: peripheral blood. The receptors derive from a woman of 80 years or more in a cohort sampled during active or convalescent COVID-19. Both conserved end residues are part of each CDR3. The D gene is left open where the match is weak. Clone size, where shown, is once, few, many, or a class for clones that have expanded.

cdr3_aa	cdr3_nt	clone_size	v_call	j_call	d_call
CASKATSDRTEAFF	TGTGCCAGCAAAGCTACCTCGGACAGGACTGAAGCTTTCTTT	few	TRBV3-1/TRBV3-2	TRBJ1-1	TRBD1
CSVGGQGAGYEQYF	TGCAGCGTGGGAGGACAGGGGGCAGGCTACGAGCAGTACTTC	NA	TRBV29-1	TRBJ2-7	TRBD1
CASSFATGGRRKLFF	TGTGCCAGCAGCTTCGCTACAGGGGGCAGGAGAAAACTGTTTTTT	NA	TRBV5-6	TRBJ1-4	TRBD1
CAWEKQGTDTEAFF	TGTGCCTGGGAAAAACAGGGTACGGACACTGAAGCTTTCTTT	few	TRBV30	TRBJ1-1	NA
CASNFGGGGNTIYF	TGCGCCAGCAACTTCGGAGGGGGCGGAAACACCATATATTTT	NA	TRBV5-1	TRBJ1-3	TRBD1
CASSVGPGSDTQYF	TGTGCCAGCAGCGTAGGTCCGGGGTCAGATACGCAGTATTTT	NA	TRBV9	TRBJ2-3	NA
CASSLSGRATDTQYF	TGTGCCAGCAGCCTCAGCGGGAGGGCCACGGATACGCAGTATTTT	NA	TRBV3-1/TRBV3-2	TRBJ2-3	TRBD2
CASSEGAGGAETQYF	TGCGCCAGCAGTGAGGGTGCAGGGGGCGCGGAGACCCAGTACTTC	NA	TRBV10-1	TRBJ2-5	TRBD1
CASRSFFLAGGETQYF	TGTGCCAGCCGCAGCTTTTTCCTAGCGGGAGGGGAGACCCAGTACTTC	many	TRBV7-9	TRBJ2-5	TRBD2
CASSIGQNNNIQYF	TGTGCCAGTAGTATTGGACAGAATAATAACATTCAGTACTTC	NA	TRBV19	TRBJ2-4	NA
CASSPDGGDVTDTQYF	TGTGCCAGCAGCCCAGACGGGGGAGATGTCACAGATACGCAGTATTTT	NA	TRBV9	TRBJ2-3	NA
CASSPKGGSSGDYNEQFF	TGTGCCAGCAGTCCAAAAGGGGGGTCTAGCGGGGATTACAATGAGCAGTTCTTC	NA	TRBV27	TRBJ2-1	TRBD2
CASSPAGTGNTEAFF	TGTGCCAGCAGCCCCGCCGGGACAGGGAACACTGAAGCTTTCTTT	NA	TRBV9	TRBJ1-1	TRBD1
CASSPAGGIGNTIYF	TGTGCCAGCAGCCCTGCAGGGGGAATAGGAAACACCATATATTTT	NA	TRBV5-4	TRBJ1-3	TRBD1
CASSPGRGDEKLFF	TGTGCCAGCAGCCCGGGGCGGGGCGACGAAAAACTGTTTTTT	NA	TRBV7-9	TRBJ1-4	NA
CASRDTGTSGTNEQFF	TGCGCCAGCAGAGACACCGGGACTAGCGGGACAAATGAGCAGTTCTTC	NA	TRBV5-1	TRBJ2-1	TRBD2
CASSQATFSPGSGFYEQYF	TGTGCCAGCAGCCAAGCCACCTTTAGCCCGGGCAGCGGATTCTACGAGCAGTACTTC	NA	TRBV3-1/TRBV3-2	TRBJ2-7	NA
CASSQDVTRSSYNSPLHF	TGTGCCAGCAGCCAAGATGTAACAAGGAGCTCCTATAATTCACCCCTCCACTTT	NA	TRBV4-2	TRBJ1-6	NA